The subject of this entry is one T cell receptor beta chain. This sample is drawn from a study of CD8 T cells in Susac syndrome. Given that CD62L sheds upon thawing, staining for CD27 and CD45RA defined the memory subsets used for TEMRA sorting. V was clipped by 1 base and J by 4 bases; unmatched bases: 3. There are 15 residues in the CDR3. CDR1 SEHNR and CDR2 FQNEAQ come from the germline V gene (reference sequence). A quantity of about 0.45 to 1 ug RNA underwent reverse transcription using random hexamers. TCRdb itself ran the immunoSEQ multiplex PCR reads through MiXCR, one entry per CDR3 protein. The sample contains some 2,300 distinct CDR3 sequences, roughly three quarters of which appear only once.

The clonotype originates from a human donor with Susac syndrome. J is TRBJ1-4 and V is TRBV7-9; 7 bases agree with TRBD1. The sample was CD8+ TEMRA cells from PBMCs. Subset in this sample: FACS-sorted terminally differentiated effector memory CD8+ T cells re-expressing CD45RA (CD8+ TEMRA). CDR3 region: CASSLGRGNNEKLFF. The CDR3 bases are TGTGCCAGCAGCTTAGGCAGGGGGAATAATGAAAAACTGTTTTTT.